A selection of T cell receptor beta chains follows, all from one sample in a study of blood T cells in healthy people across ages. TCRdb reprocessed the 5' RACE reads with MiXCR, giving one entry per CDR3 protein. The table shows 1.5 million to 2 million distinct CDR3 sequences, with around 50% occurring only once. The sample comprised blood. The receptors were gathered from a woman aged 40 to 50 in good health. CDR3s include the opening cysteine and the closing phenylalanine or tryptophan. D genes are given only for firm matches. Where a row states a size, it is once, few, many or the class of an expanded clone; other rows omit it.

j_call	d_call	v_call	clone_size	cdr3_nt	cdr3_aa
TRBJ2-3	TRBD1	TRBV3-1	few	TGTGCCAGCAGCCTGTGGACAGGGGTGGAAGATACGCAGTATTTT	CASSLWTGVEDTQYF
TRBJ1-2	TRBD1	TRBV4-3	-	TGCGCCAGCAGACAGGGGAGAGGGAACTATGGCTACACCTTC	CASRQGRGNYGYTF
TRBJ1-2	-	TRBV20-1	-	TGCAGTGCGGAATTTTATGGCTACACCTTC	CSAEFYGYTF
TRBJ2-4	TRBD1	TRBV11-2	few	TGTGCCAGCAGCCTCAGGACAGGGGGCAAAAGCATTCAGTACTTC	CASSLRTGGKSIQYF
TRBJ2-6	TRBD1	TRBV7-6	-	TGTGCCAGCAGCTTAGCCTTACTTGGGACAGTCGACATTTCTGGGGCCAACGTCCTGACTTTC	CASSLALLGTVDISGANVLTF
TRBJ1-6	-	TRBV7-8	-	TGTGCCAGCAGCCCGCTTTTAGGGGCTTCGAGTTCACCCCTCCACTTT	CASSPLLGASSSPLHF
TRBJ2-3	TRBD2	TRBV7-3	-	TGTGCCAGCAGCGAACGGGGGGTAAACACAGATACGCAGTATTTT	CASSERGVNTDTQYF
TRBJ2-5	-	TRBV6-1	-	TGTGCCAGCAGTGGAAAGAGATGGGGGGCCCAGGAGACCCAGTACTTC	CASSGKRWGAQETQYF
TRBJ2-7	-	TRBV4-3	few	TGCGCCAGCAGCCAAGAATCAGGTTCTTTTTACGAGCAGTACTTC	CASSQESGSFYEQYF
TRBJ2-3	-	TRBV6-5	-	TGTGCCAGCAGTTACGGGCCGGGCAGGGACAACACAGATACGCAGTATTTT	CASSYGPGRDNTDTQYF
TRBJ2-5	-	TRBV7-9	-	TGTGCCAGCAAGACGGACCCGGCCGAGACCCAGTACTTC	CASKTDPAETQYF
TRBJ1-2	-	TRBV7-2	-	TGTGCCAGCAGCCTCGCCGGGCCATGGAACGGCTACACCTTC	CASSLAGPWNGYTF
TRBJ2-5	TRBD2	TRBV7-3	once	TGTGCCAGCAGCTTAGGGGCTAGCGGGGGGGCGCGTCAAGAGACCCAGTACTTC	CASSLGASGGARQETQYF
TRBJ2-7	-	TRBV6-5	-	TGTGCCAGCAGTTACCGGGGTAAAGACGAGCAGTACTTC	CASSYRGKDEQYF
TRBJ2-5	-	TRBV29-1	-	TGCAGCGTTGAATTTGCCTTGAAGCAAGAGACCCAGTACTTC	CSVEFALKQETQYF
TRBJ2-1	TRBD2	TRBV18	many	TGTGCCAGCTCTCTAACGGGGGGGCATGTTGATGAGCAGTTCTTC	CASSLTGGHVDEQFF
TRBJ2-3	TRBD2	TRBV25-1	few	TGTGCCAGCAGTGAGGTCGTCACCAGCGGGGGGCGCACAGATACGCAGTATTTT	CASSEVVTSGGRTDTQYF
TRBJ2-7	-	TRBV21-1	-	TGTGCCAGCAGCAAAGCAGACCCCGGGACAGGGACCACCTACGAGCAGTACTTC	CASSKADPGTGTTYEQYF
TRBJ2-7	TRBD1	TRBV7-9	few	TGTGCCAGCAGCTCCCCCCCGCGACAGGGGCACGAGCAGTACTTC	CASSSPPRQGHEQYF
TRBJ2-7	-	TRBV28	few	TGTGCCAGCAGTTTAAAGAGGCACGGAGCCTACGAGCAGTACTTC	CASSLKRHGAYEQYF
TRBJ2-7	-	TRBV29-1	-	TGCAGCGGTGGACACTTCTACGAGCAGTACTTC	CSGGHFYEQYF
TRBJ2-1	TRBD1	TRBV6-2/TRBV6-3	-	TGTGCCAGCAGTCTCCGGGACAGGGTACTGGAGACCCAGTTCTTC	CASSLRDRVLETQFF
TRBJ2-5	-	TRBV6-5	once	TGTGCCATAAAGGGGGTCGGCGATGAGCAGTACTTC	CAIKGVGDEQYF
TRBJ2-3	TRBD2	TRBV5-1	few	TGCGCCAGCAGCTTGGATCCGGGGGGACTGTATTTT	CASSLDPGGLYF
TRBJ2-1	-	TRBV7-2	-	TGTGCCAGCAGCTCGACAGGTCTAGGAGGCAGTGAGCAGTTCTTC	CASSSTGLGGSEQFF
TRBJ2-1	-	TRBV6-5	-	TGTGCCAGCAGTTACGGGTGGGCTAGCTCCTACAATGAGCAGTTCTTC	CASSYGWASSYNEQFF
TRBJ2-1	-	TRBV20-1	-	TGCAGTGCTCGTTACATGCCCGGTGAGCAGTTCTTC	CSARYMPGEQFF
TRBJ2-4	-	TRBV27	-	TGTGCCAGCAGTTTGTGGGGTGATGGCAAAAACATTCAGTACTTC	CASSLWGDGKNIQYF
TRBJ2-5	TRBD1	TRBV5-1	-	TGCGCCAGCAGCGCTTCCGACAGGGGCGGACGGGGGACCCAGTACTTC	CASSASDRGGRGTQYF
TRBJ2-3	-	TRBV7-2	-	TGTGCCAGCAGCCTCAGACAGGGACTAGTTCTCACAGATACGCAGTATTTT	CASSLRQGLVLTDTQYF
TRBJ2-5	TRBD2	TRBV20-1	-	TGCAGTGCACCCCACAAACCCCCCGGAACGGGACTAGCGAGGGAGACCCAGTACTTC	CSAPHKPPGTGLARETQYF
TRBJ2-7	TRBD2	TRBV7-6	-	TGTGCCAGCAGCATAGCGGGGGGCCGAGAGGCCCAGTACTTC	CASSIAGGREAQYF
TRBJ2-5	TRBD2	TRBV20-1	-	TGCAGTACCGGACTAGCGGGCCAAGAGACCCAGTACTTC	CSTGLAGQETQYF
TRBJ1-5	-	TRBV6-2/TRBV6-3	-	TGTGCCAGCAGTTACGTGTCCCGGGGTGGACAGCCCCAGCATTTT	CASSYVSRGGQPQHF
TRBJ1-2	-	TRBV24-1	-	TGTGCCACCAGCCAGACTCAGGGAATGCATGGCTACACCTTC	CATSQTQGMHGYTF
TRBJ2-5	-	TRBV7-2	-	TGTGCCAGCAGCGTAGTCCACAGCCAAGAGACCCAGTACTTC	CASSVVHSQETQYF
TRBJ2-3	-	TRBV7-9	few	TGTGCCAGCAGTTTGCAGGGGCCGAGTACAGATACGCAGTATTTT	CASSLQGPSTDTQYF
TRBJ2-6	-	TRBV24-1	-	TGTGCCACCAGTGGGCCAACAGGGAACCCTGGGGCCAACGTCCAGACTTTC	CATSGPTGNPGANVQTF
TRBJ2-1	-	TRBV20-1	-	TGCAGTGCTAGGAGGCAGGTCAATGAGCAGTTCTTC	CSARRQVNEQFF